A single sample gave rise to the 3 T cell receptor beta chains below, sequenced in a study of blood T cell repertoires in COVID-19. Repertoires were generated with immunoSEQ multiplex PCR, while TCRdb's copy carries only in-frame clones and drops some. The data show over 250,000 clones, with 75% to 90% seen just once and about 1.6% held by the top ten. What was sequenced was peripheral blood. The receptors were gathered from a woman between 35 and 50 years old who had recovered from COVID-19.

The genes are TRBV30 and TRBJ2-3; weak D call: TRBD2 (7 bases). Germline V lookup: CDR1 GTSNPN, CDR2 SVGIG (reference sequence). V was pared by 0 bases and J by 5 bases, with 12 bases between. There are 14 residues in the CDR3. The DNA for the CDR3 is TGTGCCTGGAGTGTAGGGGGGGCACAAGATACGCAGTATTTT. Encoded protein: CAWSVGGAQDTQYF.

The chain is built from TRBV5-1 and TRBJ2-1, with TRBD1 matching 7 bases. CDR1 is SGHRS and CDR2 is YFSETQ in the germline V gene. This CDR3 region has 15 residues. Losses at the gene ends were 4 bases for V and 4 bases for J; bases not matched to a gene: 8. CDR3 DNA sequence: TGCGCCAGCAGCCCCGACAGGGTATTGTACAATGAGCAGTTCTTC. Translation: CASSPDRVLYNEQFF.

The chain couples TRBV27 to TRBJ1-2, with 8 nucleotides matching TRBD1. V lost 4 bases and J lost 6; bases outside the gene matches: 10. The germline CDR1 and CDR2 sequences are MNHEY and SMNVEV (reference sequence). The CDR3 is 15 residues long. The DNA for the CDR3 is TGTGCCAGCAGTTCACCAGGACAGGGCCGCCATGGCTACACCTTC. It codes for CASSSPGQGRHGYTF.